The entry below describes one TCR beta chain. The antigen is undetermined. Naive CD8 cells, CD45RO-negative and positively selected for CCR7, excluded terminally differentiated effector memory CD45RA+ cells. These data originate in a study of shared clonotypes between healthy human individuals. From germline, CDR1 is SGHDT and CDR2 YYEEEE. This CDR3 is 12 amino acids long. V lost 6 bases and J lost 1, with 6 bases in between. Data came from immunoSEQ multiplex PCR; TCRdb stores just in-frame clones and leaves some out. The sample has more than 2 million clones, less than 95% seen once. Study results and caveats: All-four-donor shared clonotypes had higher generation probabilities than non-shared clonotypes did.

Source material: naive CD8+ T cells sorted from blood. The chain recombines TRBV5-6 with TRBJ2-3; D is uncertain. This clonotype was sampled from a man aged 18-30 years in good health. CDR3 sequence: CASTWGTDTQYF. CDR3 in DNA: TGTGCCAGCACGTGGGGCACAGATACGCAGTATTTT. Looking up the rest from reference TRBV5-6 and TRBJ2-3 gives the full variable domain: DAGVTQSPTHLIKTRGQQVTLRCSPKSGHDTVSWYQQALGQGPQFIFQYYEEEERQRGNFPDRFSGHQFPNYSSELNVNALLLGDSALYLCASTWGTDTQYFGPGTRLTVL.